The source of this T cell receptor beta chain is a study of blood T cell repertoires in COVID-19. The germline gives CDR1 MGHRA, CDR2 YSYEKL. This CDR3 comprises 15 residues. V gave up 1 base and J gave up 3 bases, with 13 bases separating them. Participants, about 18 to 90 years old, spanned around 26 US areas. Per the original methods: Amplifying reference gene primers gave estimates of nucleated cell counts. Clones were sequenced by immunoSEQ multiplex PCR, and TCRdb holds only the in-frame ones, with some missing. Clone size and V and J calls were adopted from that table, with D and trimming inferred from the DNA. The profile shows about 330,000 clones, 86% of them singletons.

The source of this sequence is a woman aged 18-29 years who had recovered from COVID-19. The chain links TRBV4-1 to TRBJ2-7; D is ambiguous. Sequencing was done on a sample of PBMCs or T cells enriched from blood (not recorded which). The CDR3 nucleotides read TGCGCCAGCAGCCAAGGTCCCGGGTCATTCTACGAGCAGTACTTC. Encoded protein: CASSQGPGSFYEQYF.